The 12 T cell receptor beta chains below all came from one sample that was sequenced in a study of OX40 agonist ivuxolimab in advanced cancers. Assay: immunoSEQ multiplex PCR; the TCRdb copy retains only in-frame clones and omits some. The repertoire consists of tens of thousands of clones, with over 75% occurring once and the leading ten covering about 4.3%. This specimen consisted of CD4+ or CD8+ T cells sorted from blood, obtained in a trial of the OX40 agonist ivuxolimab. Every receptor here comes from an adult with an advanced solid tumor such as melanoma, head and neck, liver or kidney cancer.

V and J are TRBV2 and TRBJ2-1; D possibly corresponds to TRBD1 (6 bases). Trimming took 6 bases from V and 0 from J, leaving 12 bases between them. The CDR3 covers 15 residues. CDR1 is SNHLY, CDR2 FYNNEI, per germline. CDR3 region: CASRAWDNSYNEQFF. In nucleotides, the CDR3 is TGTGCCAGCAGGGCCTGGGACAACTCCTACAATGAGCAGTTCTTC. Variable domain in full (rest from reference TRBV2 and TRBJ2-1): EPEVTQTPSHQVTQMGQEVILRCVPISNHLYFYWYRQILGQKVEFLVSFYNNEISEKSEIFDDQFSVERPDGSNFTLKIRSTKLEDSAMYFCASRAWDNSYNEQFFGPGTRLTVL.

The chain couples TRBV14 to TRBJ2-7; a possible D gene is TRBD1 (6 bases). The CDR3 is 15 residues long. V lost 4 bases, J lost 1 base, and 14 bases lay in between. Germline CDR1 reads SGHDN; CDR2 reads FVKESK. CDR3 sequence: CASSPEDRPSYEQYF. In DNA, the CDR3 is TGTGCCAGCAGCCCCGAGGACAGACCGTCCTACGAGCAGTACTTC. The variable domain in full, completed from reference TRBV14 and TRBJ2-7, reads EAGVTQFPSHSVIEKGQTVTLRCDPISGHDNLYWYRRVMGKEIKFLLHFVKESKQDESGMPNNRFLAERTGGTYSTLKVQPAELEDSGVYFCASSPEDRPSYEQYFGPGTRLTVT.

This chain joins TRBV11-2 and TRBJ2-7; D gene uncertain. V lost 5 bases and J 6 bases, leaving 11 bases between the germline ends. The CDR3 covers 12 residues. Germline values: CDR1 SGHAT, CDR2 FQNNGV. In nucleotides, the CDR3 is TGTGCCAGCAGCCCAGGCGGCCTCGAGCAGTACTTC. Protein sequence: CASSPGGLEQYF.

The V call is TRBV27, the J call TRBJ2-5; 7 nucleotides line up with TRBD2. The CDR3 spans 13 residues. V dropped 8 bases and J dropped 4; count of bases not matched to a gene: 7. Germline CDR1 is MNHEY and CDR2 is SMNVEV (reference sequence). This CDR3 is CASRTRGPETQYF. The CDR3 DNA reads as TGTGCCAGCCGGACTAGAGGGCCAGAGACCCAGTACTTC.

V is TRBV29-1 and J is TRBJ2-5; 8 bases fit TRBD1. Germline V CDR1 and CDR2: SQVTM, ANQGSEA. The trim removed 6 bases at V and 4 bases at J, leaving 1 base unmatched. The CDR3 sequence is 11 residues long. Here the CDR3 DNA reads TGCAGCGTACAGGGGGGAGAGACCCAGTACTTC. Amino acids: CSVQGGETQYF.

A few counts support this clone. J is TRBJ1-1 and V is TRBV7-8; weak D call: TRBD1 (5 bases). The CDR3 runs to 13 residues. Germline V CDR1 and CDR2: SGHVS, FQNEAQ. The germline V and J ends were trimmed by 1 base and 3 bases, with 6 bases remaining between them. CDR3 bases: TGTGCCAGCAGCTTAGGAGGGGACACTGAAGCTTTCTTT. Translated: CASSLGGDTEAFF.

This clone was detected only a few times. V usage is TRBV14 and J usage is TRBJ1-1; D is unresolved. The V end was cut by 1 base, the J end by 4 bases, with 10 bases between. This CDR3 has 14 residues. Germline lookup yields CDR1 SGHDN and CDR2 FVKESK. The CDR3 region has the DNA TGTGCCAGCAGCCAAGTAAGGACGGGCACTGAAGCTTTCTTT. Its translation is CASSQVRTGTEAFF.

The J gene is TRBJ2-7, the V gene TRBV6-7; 8 nucleotides match TRBD2. TRBV6-7 is reported as an ORF; its role is uncertain. Germline trimming cut 8 bases from V and 5 bases from J; bases unmatched to any gene: 8. The CDR3 runs 13 residues. The DNA for the CDR3 is TGTGCCAGCGCAACTAGCGGCCCTCACGAGCAGTACTTC. Encoded protein: CASATSGPHEQYF.

The V gene is TRBV18, the J gene TRBJ2-1; 9 positions match TRBD2. This CDR3 region has 16 residues. V lost 6 bases and J lost 3; bases outside the gene matches: 9. CDR1 is KGHSH, CDR2 LQKENI, per germline. The CDR3 DNA is TGTGCCAGCTCCCTCTCTAGCGGGGATTTCTACAATGAGCAGTTCTTC. It encodes CASSLSSGDFYNEQFF.

V gene TRBV7-2 combines with J gene TRBJ2-2, with 7 bases fitting TRBD1. This CDR3 has 15 amino acids. In germline, CDR1 is SGHTA, CDR2 FQGNSA. The trim removed 1 base at V and 4 bases at J, leaving 3 bases unmatched. The CDR3 DNA is TGTGCCAGCAGCTTAGAGACAGGGCTCACCGGGGAGCTGTTTTTT. As protein: CASSLETGLTGELFF.

The gene calls are TRBV6-1 and TRBJ2-5, with D possibly being TRBD1 (6 bases). With the DNA end fitting TRBJ2-7 better, the J assignment may be wrong. CDR1 and CDR2 from the germline V gene are MNHNS and SASEGT. The CDR3 consists of 14 residues. The CDR3 is CASTSLQGPYEQYF. The CDR3 region has the DNA TGTGCCAGCACCTCCCTACAGGGCCCCTACGAGCAGTACTTC.

The V and J genes are TRBV7-9 and TRBJ2-7, with a weak D call TRBD1 (6 bases). CDR1 is SEHNR, CDR2 FQNEAQ, per germline (reference sequence). The V and J ends lost 1 base and 10 bases respectively, with 14 bases between them. This CDR3 region has 13 residues. The CDR3 sequence is CASSLEAPGHQYF. As DNA, the CDR3 is TGTGCCAGCAGCTTAGAGGCCCCGGGACACCAGTACTTC.